Detailed here is one T cell receptor (beta chain). The data derive from a study of blood T cell repertoires in COVID-19. Trimming cost V 4 bases and J 4 bases, with 23 bases left between them. CDR1 is SGHRS and CDR2 is YFSETQ in the germline V gene. The CDR3 is 17 residues long. Libraries were prepared by immunoSEQ multiplex PCR; TCRdb keeps only in-frame clonotypes and omits some of them. The sample includes 55,000 to 65,000 clones, about 77% of them seen just once. The gene calls are TRBV5-1 and TRBJ1-2; D not certain. The sequencing sample was made of peripheral blood. The receptor was isolated from a human donor in a cohort sampled during active COVID-19. CDR3 DNA sequence: TGCGCCAGCAGCAAGTGGAGGTTGGATACTATTACCTATGGCTACACCTTC. Its translation is CASSKWRLDTITYGYTF.